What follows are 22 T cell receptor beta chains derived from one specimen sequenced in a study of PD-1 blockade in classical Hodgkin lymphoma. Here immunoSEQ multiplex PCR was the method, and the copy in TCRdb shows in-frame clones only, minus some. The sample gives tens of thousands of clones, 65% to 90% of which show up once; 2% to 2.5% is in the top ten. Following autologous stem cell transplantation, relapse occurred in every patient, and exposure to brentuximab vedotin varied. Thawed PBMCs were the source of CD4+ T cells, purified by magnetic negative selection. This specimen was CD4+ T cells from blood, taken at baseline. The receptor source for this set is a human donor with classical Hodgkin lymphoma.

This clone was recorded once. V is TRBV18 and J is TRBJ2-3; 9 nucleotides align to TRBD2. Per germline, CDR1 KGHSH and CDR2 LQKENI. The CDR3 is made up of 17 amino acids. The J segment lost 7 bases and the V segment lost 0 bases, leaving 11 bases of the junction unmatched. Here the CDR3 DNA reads TGTGCCAGCTCACCACCGGGACTAGCCAGAAGATCCTATACGCAGTATTTT. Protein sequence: CASSPPGLARRSYTQYF.

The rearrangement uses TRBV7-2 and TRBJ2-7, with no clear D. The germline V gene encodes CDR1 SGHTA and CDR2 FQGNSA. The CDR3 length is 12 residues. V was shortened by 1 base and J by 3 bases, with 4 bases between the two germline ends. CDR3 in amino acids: CASSLGRYEQYF. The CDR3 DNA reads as TGTGCCAGCAGCTTAGGGCGCTACGAGCAGTACTTC.

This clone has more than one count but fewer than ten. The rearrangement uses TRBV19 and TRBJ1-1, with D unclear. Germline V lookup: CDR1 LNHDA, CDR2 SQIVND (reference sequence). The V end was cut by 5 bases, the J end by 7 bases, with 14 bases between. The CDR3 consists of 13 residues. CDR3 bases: TGTGCCAGTAGTGCGTGGGATGTCGGTGAAGCTTTCTTT. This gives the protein CASSAWDVGEAFF.

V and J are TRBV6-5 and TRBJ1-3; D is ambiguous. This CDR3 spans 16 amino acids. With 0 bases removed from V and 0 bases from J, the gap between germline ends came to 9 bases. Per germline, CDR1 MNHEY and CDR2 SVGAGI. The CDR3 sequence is CASSYSFGDSGNTIYF. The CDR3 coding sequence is TGTGCCAGCAGTTACTCTTTCGGGGACTCTGGAAACACCATATATTTT.

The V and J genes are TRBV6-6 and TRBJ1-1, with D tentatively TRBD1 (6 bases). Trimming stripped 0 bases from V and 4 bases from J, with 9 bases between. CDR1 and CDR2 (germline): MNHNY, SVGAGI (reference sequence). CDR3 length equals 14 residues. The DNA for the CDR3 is TGTGCCAGCAGTTACTCTGTCAGGGGCACTGAAGCTTTCTTT. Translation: CASSYSVRGTEAFF.

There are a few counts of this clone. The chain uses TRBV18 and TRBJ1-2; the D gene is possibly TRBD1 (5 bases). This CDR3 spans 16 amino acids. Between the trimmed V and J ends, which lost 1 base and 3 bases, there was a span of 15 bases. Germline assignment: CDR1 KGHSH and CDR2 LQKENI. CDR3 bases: TGTGCCAGCTCACCACAGAAGGGGTTAGGGGACTATGGCTACACCTTC. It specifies CASSPQKGLGDYGYTF. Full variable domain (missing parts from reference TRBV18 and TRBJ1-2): NAGVMQNPRHLVRRRGQEARLRCSPMKGHSHVYWYRQLPEEGLKFMVYLQKENIIDESGMPKERFSAEFPKEGPSILRIQQVVRGDSAAYFCASSPQKGLGDYGYTFGSGTRLTVV.

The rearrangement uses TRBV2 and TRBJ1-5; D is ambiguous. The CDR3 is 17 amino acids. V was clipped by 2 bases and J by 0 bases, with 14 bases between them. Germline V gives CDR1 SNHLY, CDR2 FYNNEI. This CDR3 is CASSELDGRNSNQPQHF. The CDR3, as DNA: TGTGCCAGCAGTGAATTAGACGGAAGGAATAGCAATCAGCCCCAGCATTTT.

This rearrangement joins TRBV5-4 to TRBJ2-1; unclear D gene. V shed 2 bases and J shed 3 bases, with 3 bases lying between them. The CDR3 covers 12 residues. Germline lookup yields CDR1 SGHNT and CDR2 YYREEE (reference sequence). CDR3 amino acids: CASSLRYNEQFF. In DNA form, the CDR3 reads TGTGCCAGCAGCTTACGCTACAATGAGCAGTTCTTC.

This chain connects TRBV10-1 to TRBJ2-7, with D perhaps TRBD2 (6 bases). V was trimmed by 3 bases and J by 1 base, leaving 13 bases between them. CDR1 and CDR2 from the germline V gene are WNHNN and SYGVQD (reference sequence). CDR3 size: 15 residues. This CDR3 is CASSERRERSYEQYF. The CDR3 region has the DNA TGCGCCAGCAGTGAACGGCGGGAAAGGTCCTACGAGCAGTACTTC.

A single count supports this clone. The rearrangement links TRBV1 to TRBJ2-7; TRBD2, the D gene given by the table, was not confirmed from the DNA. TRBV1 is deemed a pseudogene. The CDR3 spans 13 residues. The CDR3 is CTSSPRLEGEQYF. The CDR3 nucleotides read TGCACCAGCAGCCCTCGACTAGAAGGCGAGCAGTACTTC.

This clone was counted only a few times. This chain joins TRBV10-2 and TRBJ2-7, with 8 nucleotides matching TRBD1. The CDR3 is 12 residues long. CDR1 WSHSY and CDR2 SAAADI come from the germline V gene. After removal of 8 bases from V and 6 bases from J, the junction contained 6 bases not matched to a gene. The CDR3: CASGEDRVEQYF. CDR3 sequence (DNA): TGCGCCAGCGGCGAGGACAGGGTCGAGCAGTACTTC.

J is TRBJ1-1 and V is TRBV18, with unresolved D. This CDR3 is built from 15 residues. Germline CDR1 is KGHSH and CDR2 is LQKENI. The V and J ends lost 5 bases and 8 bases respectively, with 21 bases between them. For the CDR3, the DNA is TGTGCCAGCTCATCTTTACCGCCCGGGATTACCGAAGCTTTCTTT. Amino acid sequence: CASSSLPPGITEAFF.

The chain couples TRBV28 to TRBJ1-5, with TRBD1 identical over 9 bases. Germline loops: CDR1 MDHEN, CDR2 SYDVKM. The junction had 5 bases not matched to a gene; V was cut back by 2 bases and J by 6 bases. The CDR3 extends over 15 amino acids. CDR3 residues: CASSLPGTGSQPQHF. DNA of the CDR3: TGTGCCAGCAGTTTACCGGGGACAGGGTCTCAGCCCCAGCATTTT.

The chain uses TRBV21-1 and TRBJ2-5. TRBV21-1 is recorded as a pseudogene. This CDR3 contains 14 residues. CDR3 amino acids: CASRYTGTGETQYF. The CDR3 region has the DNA TGTGCCAGCAGGTACACCGGGACCGGAGAGACCCAGTACTTC.

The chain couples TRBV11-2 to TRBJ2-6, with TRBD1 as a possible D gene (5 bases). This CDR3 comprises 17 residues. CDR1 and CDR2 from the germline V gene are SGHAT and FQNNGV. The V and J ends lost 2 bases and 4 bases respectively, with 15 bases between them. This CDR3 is CASSLRAGANGANVLTF. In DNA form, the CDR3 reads TGTGCCAGCAGCTTACGGGCTGGGGCGAACGGGGCCAACGTCCTGACTTTC.

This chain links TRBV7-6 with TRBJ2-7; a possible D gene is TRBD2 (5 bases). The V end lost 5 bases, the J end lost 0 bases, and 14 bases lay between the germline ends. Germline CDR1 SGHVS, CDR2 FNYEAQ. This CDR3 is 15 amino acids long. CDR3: CASSIGLFSSYEQYF. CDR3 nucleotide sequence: TGTGCCAGCAGCATAGGACTCTTTAGCTCCTACGAGCAGTACTTC.

The CDR3 DNA reads as TGCGCCAGCAGCTTGGGTCAGGGTCGCGAGCAGTACTTC. Translating it yields CASSLGQGREQYF. The V gene is TRBV5-1, the J gene TRBJ2-7, with D perhaps TRBD1 (5 bases). The germline V gene encodes CDR1 SGHRS and CDR2 YFSETQ. This CDR3 is built from 13 residues. V lost 0 bases, J lost 6 bases, and 10 bases lay in between.

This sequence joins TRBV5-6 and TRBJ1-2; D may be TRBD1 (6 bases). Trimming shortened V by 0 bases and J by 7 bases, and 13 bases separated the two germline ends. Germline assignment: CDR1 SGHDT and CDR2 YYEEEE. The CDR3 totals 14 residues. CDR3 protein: CASSLGWGARGYTF. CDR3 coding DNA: TGTGCCAGCAGCTTGGGGTGGGGGGCGCGTGGCTACACCTTC.

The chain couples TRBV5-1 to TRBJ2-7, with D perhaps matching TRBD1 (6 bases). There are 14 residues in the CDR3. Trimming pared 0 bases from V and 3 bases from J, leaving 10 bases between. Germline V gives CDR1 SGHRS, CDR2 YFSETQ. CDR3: CASSLGTANYEQYF. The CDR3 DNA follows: TGCGCCAGCAGCTTGGGGACAGCAAACTACGAGCAGTACTTC. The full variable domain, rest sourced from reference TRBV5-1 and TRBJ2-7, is KAGVTQTPRYLIKTRGQQVTLSCSPISGHRSVSWYQQTPGQGLQFLFEYFSETQRNKGNFPGRFSGRQFSNSRSEMNVSTLELGDSALYLCASSLGTANYEQYFGPGTRLTVT.

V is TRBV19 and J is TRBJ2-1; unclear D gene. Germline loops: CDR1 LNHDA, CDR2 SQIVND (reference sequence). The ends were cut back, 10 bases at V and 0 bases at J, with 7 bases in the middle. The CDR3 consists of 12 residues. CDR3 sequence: CATADSYNEQFF. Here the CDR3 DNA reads TGTGCCACGGCGGACTCCTACAATGAGCAGTTCTTC.

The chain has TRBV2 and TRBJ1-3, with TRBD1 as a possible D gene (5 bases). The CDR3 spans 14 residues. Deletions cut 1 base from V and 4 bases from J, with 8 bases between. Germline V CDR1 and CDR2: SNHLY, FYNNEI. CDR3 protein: CASSEGGAGNTIYF. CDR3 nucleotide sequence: TGTGCCAGCAGTGAAGGAGGGGCAGGAAACACCATATATTTT.

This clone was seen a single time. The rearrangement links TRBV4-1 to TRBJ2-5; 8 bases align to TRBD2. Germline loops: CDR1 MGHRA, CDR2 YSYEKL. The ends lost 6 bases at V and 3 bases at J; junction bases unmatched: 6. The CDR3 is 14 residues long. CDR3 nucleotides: TGCGCCAGCAGTTCCCTTAGCGGGAAAGAGACCCAGTACTTC. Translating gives CASSSLSGKETQYF.